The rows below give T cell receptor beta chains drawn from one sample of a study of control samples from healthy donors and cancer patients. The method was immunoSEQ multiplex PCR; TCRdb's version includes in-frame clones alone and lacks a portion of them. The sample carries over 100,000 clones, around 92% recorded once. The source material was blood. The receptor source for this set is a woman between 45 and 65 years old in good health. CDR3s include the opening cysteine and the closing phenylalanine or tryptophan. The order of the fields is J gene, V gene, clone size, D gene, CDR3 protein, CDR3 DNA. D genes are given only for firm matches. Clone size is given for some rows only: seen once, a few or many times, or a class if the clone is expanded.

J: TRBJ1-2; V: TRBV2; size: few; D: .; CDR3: CASSGEVSYGYTF; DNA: TGTGCCAGCAGTGGGGAGGTTTCCTATGGCTACACCTTC
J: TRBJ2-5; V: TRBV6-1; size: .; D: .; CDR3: CASSEEVGGGPGETQYF; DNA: TGTGCCAGCAGTGAAGAGGTCGGCGGGGGCCCGGGAGAGACCCAGTACTTC
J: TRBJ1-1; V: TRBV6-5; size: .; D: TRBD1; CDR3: CASSLDRANTEAFF; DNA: TGTGCCAGCAGTTTAGACAGGGCGAACACTGAAGCTTTCTTT
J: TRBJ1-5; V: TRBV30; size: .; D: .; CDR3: CAWSVGDGQPQHF; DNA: TGTGCCTGGAGTGTGGGAGACGGCCAGCCCCAGCATTTT
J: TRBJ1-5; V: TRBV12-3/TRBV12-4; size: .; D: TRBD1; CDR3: CASRTGDGQPQHF; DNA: TGTGCCAGCAGGACAGGGGACGGTCAGCCCCAGCATTTT
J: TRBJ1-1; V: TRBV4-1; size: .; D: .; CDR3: CASSQDAVVAFF; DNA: TGCGCCAGCAGCCAAGATGCAGTCGTAGCTTTCTTT
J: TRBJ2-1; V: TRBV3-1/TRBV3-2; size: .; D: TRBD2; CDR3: CASSQGLAGDEQFF; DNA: TGTGCCAGCAGCCAAGGACTAGCGGGAGATGAGCAGTTCTTC
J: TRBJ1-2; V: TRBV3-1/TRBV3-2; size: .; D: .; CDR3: CASSQDVGEYGYTF; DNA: TGTGCCAGCAGCCAAGATGTTGGGGAATATGGCTACACCTTC
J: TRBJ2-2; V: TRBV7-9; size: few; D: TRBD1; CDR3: CASSFTQGALLTGELFF; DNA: TGTGCCAGCAGCTTTACCCAGGGGGCCTTGCTCACCGGGGAGCTGTTTTTT
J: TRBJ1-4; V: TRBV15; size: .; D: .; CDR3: CATSRDFPPEGKLFF; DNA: TGTGCCACCAGCAGAGATTTTCCCCCCGAGGGTAAACTGTTTTTT
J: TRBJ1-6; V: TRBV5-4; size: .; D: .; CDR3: CASSTGTSNSPLHF; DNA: TGTGCCAGCAGTACCGGGACCTCGAATTCACCCCTCCACTTT
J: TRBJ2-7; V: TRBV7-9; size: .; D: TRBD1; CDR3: CASSPGQGVYEQYF; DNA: TGTGCCAGCAGCCCTGGACAGGGGGTCTACGAGCAGTACTTC
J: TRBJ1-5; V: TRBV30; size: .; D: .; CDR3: CAWSEDSKQPQHF; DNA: TGTGCCTGGAGCGAAGACAGTAAGCAGCCCCAGCATTTT
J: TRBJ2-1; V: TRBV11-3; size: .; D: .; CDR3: CASSSGGYNEQFF; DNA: TGTGCCAGCAGCTCCGGCGGCTACAATGAGCAGTTCTTC